The clone carrying this T cell receptor (beta chain) was found once. Its antigen is as yet unknown. The data were taken from a study of CD8 T cells in Susac syndrome. Germline CDR1 LNHDA, CDR2 SQIVND (reference sequence). The CDR3 loop spans 11 amino acids. Trimming left V 6 bases short and J 6 bases short, with 7 bases between. Study observations and caveats: The relatively small number of individuals in the TCR sequencing and HLA analysis was acknowledged by the study.

The T cells that were sequenced for TCR beta were CD8+ and CD4+ cells from blood. The authors negatively isolated CD8+ and CD4+ T cells and FACS-enriched TEMRA cells. RNA amounts of roughly 0.45 to 1 ug underwent reverse transcription with random hexamers. The method of amplification for TCR beta CDR3 was immunoSEQ multiplex PCR, covering 54 Vbeta and 13 Jbeta. TCRdb re-analysed the immunoSEQ multiplex PCR reads in MiXCR, keeping a single row per CDR3 protein. This sample has approximately 180,000 distinct CDR3 sequences, with around 90% found just once. The V call is TRBV19, the J call TRBJ2-3, with D uncertain. Sequencing input: CD4+ T cells from PBMCs. The clonotype comes from a human donor with Susac syndrome. Here the CDR3 DNA reads TGTGCCAGTAGGAACGGGGATACGCAGTATTTT. Translating it yields CASRNGDTQYF.